Detailed here is one T cell receptor beta chain. Antigen: not known. There were likely unrecorded immune exposures, though donors were nominally healthy when sampled. The sample is drawn from a study of cytomegalovirus exposure and HLA in healthy donors. In the study overall: There were under 140 million unique TCR beta sequences, drawn from approximately 180 million T cells, in an earlier analysis. Findings and caveats of the study: Diagnosis of cytomegalovirus status made by the classifier reportedly showed high specificity and sensitivity. One variant, a missense change in DCLRE1C, was linked in a later analysis to TCR beta V- and J-gene trimming.

Researchers ran the PCR with 60 Vbeta and 13 Jbeta primers. TCRdb's copy holds only in-frame clones and misses some; the assay was immunoSEQ multiplex PCR. The table includes over 65,000 clones, roughly three quarters detected once. The CDR3 covers 13 residues. Trimming removed 7 bases from V and 8 bases from J; junction bases left unmatched: 6. Germline loops: CDR1 SGHTA, CDR2 FQGNSA. The chain employs TRBV7-2 and TRBJ1-4, with 8 bases aligning to TRBD1. This receptor was obtained from a woman in her 40s in good health and CMV-seropositive. Sequenced input: PBMCs. CDR3 amino acids: CASNSRTGEKLFF. DNA for the CDR3: TGTGCCAGCAACTCCCGGACAGGGGAAAAACTGTTTTTT.